The 27 T cell receptor beta chains listed next were all sequenced from one sample in a study of blood T cell repertoires in COVID-19. Some clones are missing from TCRdb's copy, which holds only in-frame ones; the method was immunoSEQ multiplex PCR. Of fewer than 200,000 clones listed, 80% were seen once; the top ten hold 6.5% to 7%. The sequencing sample was made of peripheral blood. The receptors here all came from a man between 70 and 80 years old with active or convalescent COVID-19.

V gene TRBV3-1 (or the pseudogene TRBV3-2) combines with J gene TRBJ1-1; 11 bases line up with TRBD1. The germline gives CDR1 LGHDT, CDR2 YNNKEL (reference sequence). The CDR3 length is 13 residues. The V gene end was trimmed by 5 bases and the J gene end by 9 bases; junction bases not matched to a gene: 5. The chain's CDR3 is CASSLGTGGQAFF. The CDR3 DNA reads as TGTGCCAGCAGCTTGGGGACAGGGGGACAAGCTTTCTTT.

The J gene is TRBJ2-2, the V gene TRBV5-1; the D gene is possibly TRBD1 (5 bases). Germline V CDR1 and CDR2: SGHRS, YFSETQ. V was pared by 0 bases and J by 7 bases, with 16 bases between. The CDR3 covers 16 residues. DNA for the CDR3: TGCGCCAGCAGCTTGGTTTCCAGGGTTTCGGGCGGGGAGCTGTTTTTT. This gives the protein CASSLVSRVSGGELFF.

This clone came up a few times. V and J are TRBV7-9 and TRBJ2-7; possibly TRBD1 for D (5 bases). Germline CDR1 and CDR2: SEHNR and FQNEAQ (reference sequence). The V gene lost 5 bases and the J gene lost 2 bases, with 13 bases spanning the gap. This CDR3 has 14 residues. Here the CDR3 DNA reads TGTGCCAGCAGCCCCTCGACGGACACCTACGAGCAGTACTTC. Residues: CASSPSTDTYEQYF.

Only one count was recorded for this clone. The V call is TRBV6-2 or TRBV6-3, the J call TRBJ1-1; 8 bases fit TRBD1. The germline gives CDR1 MNHEY, CDR2 SVGEGT. This CDR3 contains 17 residues. The ends lost 1 base at V and 1 base at J; junction bases unmatched: 8. The CDR3 loop reads CASSYLVSGTGNTEAFF. CDR3 DNA: TGTGCCAGCAGTTACTTGGTTTCCGGGACAGGGAACACTGAAGCTTTCTTT.

The chain combines TRBV11-1 with TRBJ1-1, with D unresolved. The CDR3 loop spans 14 amino acids. V was cut by 5 bases and J by 3 bases, with 13 bases left in between. Germline assignment: CDR1 SGHAT and CDR2 FQDESV (reference sequence). CDR3 residues: CASSRTQADTEAFF. CDR3 sequence (DNA): TGTGCCAGCAGCCGAACCCAAGCGGACACTGAAGCTTTCTTT.

V gene TRBV19 combines with J gene TRBJ2-1; TRBD1 matches 7 bases. Trimming removed 0 bases from V and 4 bases from J; junction bases left unmatched: 6. This CDR3 is built from 16 residues. Germline V gene lookup returns CDR1 LNHDA and CDR2 SQIVND (reference sequence). The CDR3 region is CASSIDRGQSYNEQFF. The CDR3 DNA sequence: TGTGCCAGTAGTATAGATCGGGGACAGTCATACAATGAGCAGTTCTTC.

This clone showed up just a few times. This chain links TRBV2 with TRBJ1-2; TRBD1 aligns across 8 bases. This CDR3 spans 12 amino acids. The trim removed 6 bases at V and 7 bases at J, leaving 4 bases unmatched. CDR1 and CDR2 (germline): SNHLY, FYNNEI. CDR3 protein: CASRDRAAGYTF. CDR3 sequence (DNA): TGTGCCAGCAGGGACAGGGCCGCTGGCTACACCTTC. Full variable domain (remainder filled in from reference TRBV2 and TRBJ1-2): EPEVTQTPSHQVTQMGQEVILRCVPISNHLYFYWYRQILGQKVEFLVSFYNNEISEKSEIFDDQFSVERPDGSNFTLKIRSTKLEDSAMYFCASRDRAAGYTFGSGTRLTVV.

As regards this clone: Within the sample, other DNA sequences also encode this same CDR3. V usage is TRBV29-1 and J usage is TRBJ2-5; 7 nucleotides line up with TRBD1. Germline CDR1 is SQVTM and CDR2 is ANQGSEA. The CDR3 contains 12 residues. V shed 2 bases and J 4 bases; nucleotides not matched to a gene: 1. The CDR3 DNA reads as TGCAGCGTTGAAAGACAGGGAGAGACCCAGTACTTC. Translating it yields CSVERQGETQYF.

This clone was observed a single time. The V gene is TRBV5-4, the J gene TRBJ2-2, with 7 bases lining up with TRBD2. The CDR3 has 16 amino acids. Germline V gene data show CDR1 as SGHNT and CDR2 as YYREEE (reference sequence). The V segment lost 0 bases and the J segment 9 bases; nucleotides outside the gene matches: 11. In nucleotides, the CDR3 is TGTGCCAGCAGCTTGGAGGGTTCGGCTAGCGGCAGGGAGCTGTTTTTT. It encodes CASSLEGSASGRELFF.

The chain is built from TRBV14 and TRBJ2-7, with 12 bases that match TRBD2. Germline V CDR1 and CDR2: SGHDN, FVKESK. The CDR3 totals 19 residues. J lost 5 bases, V lost 1 base, and 15 bases had no gene match. CDR3 nucleotide sequence: TGTGCCAGCAGCCAAGGTCGTCGGACTAGCGGGACTTGGTTGGACGAGCAGTACTTC. Amino acid sequence: CASSQGRRTSGTWLDEQYF.

This clone occurred a few times. The J gene is TRBJ1-2, the V gene TRBV15; tentatively, D is TRBD1 (6 bases). This CDR3 is 15 amino acids long. Germline lookup yields CDR1 LNHNV and CDR2 YYDKDF (reference sequence). V lost 3 bases, J lost 0 bases, and 11 bases lay in between. CDR3 amino acids: CATSSLRGPNYGYTF. DNA of the CDR3: TGTGCCACCAGCAGCCTCAGGGGACCTAACTATGGCTACACCTTC.

This clone came up many times. The rearrangement links TRBV9 to TRBJ1-2; maybe TRBD1 (5 bases). Germline values: CDR1 SGDLS, CDR2 YYNGEE. With 3 bases removed from V and 1 base from J, the gap between germline ends came to 13 bases. This CDR3 is 15 amino acids long. The CDR3, as DNA: TGTGCCAGCAGCGACGGACATTTCGTTAACTATGGCTACACCTTC. It translates to CASSDGHFVNYGYTF. The entire variable domain, with the rest obtained from reference TRBV9 and TRBJ1-2, is as follows: DSGVTQTPKHLITATGQRVTLRCSPRSGDLSVYWYQQSLDQGLQFLIQYYNGEERAKGNILERFSAQQFPDLHSELNLSSLELGDSALYFCASSDGHFVNYGYTFGSGTRLTVV.

The chain links TRBV27 to TRBJ2-1; 8 nucleotides align to TRBD1. This CDR3 contains 17 residues. J was trimmed by 1 base and V by 4 bases; bases with no gene match: 9. Germline V gene data show CDR1 as MNHEY and CDR2 as SMNVEV (reference sequence). CDR3 sequence: CASSSNSRTGSYNEQFF. The CDR3 DNA reads TGTGCCAGCAGTTCCAATAGTAGGACAGGGTCCTACAATGAGCAGTTCTTC.

V and J are TRBV6-5 and TRBJ2-5, with 7 nucleotides matching TRBD2. CDR3 length equals 15 residues. Per germline, CDR1 MNHEY and CDR2 SVGAGI. Germline trimming cut 0 bases from V and 5 bases from J; bases unmatched to any gene: 6. The CDR3, as DNA: TGTGCCAGCAGTTACTCGAGGGGAGGGGAGGAGACCCAGTACTTC. This codes for CASSYSRGGEETQYF.

This CDR3 is CASSELEEGGGYTF. CDR3 DNA: TGTGCCAGCAGTGAACTTGAGGAAGGGGGCGGCTACACCTTC. The chain joins TRBV6-1 to TRBJ1-2; 7 positions agree with TRBD1. Germline trimming cut 2 bases from V and 8 bases from J; bases unmatched to any gene: 8. Germline V lookup: CDR1 MNHNS, CDR2 SASEGT. The CDR3 spans 14 residues.

The gene calls are TRBV7-2 and TRBJ2-1; 10 nucleotides align to TRBD1. V trimming: 1 base; J trimming: 10 bases; junction bases outside the gene matches: 7. Germline loops: CDR1 SGHTA, CDR2 FQGNSA. The CDR3 runs to 15 residues. The DNA of the CDR3 is TGTGCCAGCAGCTTAGGCCGGGACAGGGGAGGGGAGCAGTTCTTC. This gives the protein CASSLGRDRGGEQFF.

In its sample, this clone was seen a few times. The chain combines TRBV6-5 with TRBJ1-6; the D gene is possibly TRBD1 (6 bases). The CDR3 is 13 residues long. V dropped 8 bases and J dropped 7 bases, with 12 bases sitting between them. Germline V gives CDR1 MNHEY, CDR2 SVGAGI. The CDR3 DNA follows: TGTGCCAGCTCACAGGGACCGAATTCACCCCTCCACTTT. It encodes CASSQGPNSPLHF.

The chain couples TRBV6-1 to TRBJ1-4; D not certain. The ends were cut back, 3 bases at V and 5 bases at J, with 7 bases in the middle. Germline V gene data show CDR1 as MNHNS and CDR2 as SASEGT. The length of the CDR3 is 13 residues. As DNA, the CDR3 is TGTGCCAGCAGTGAGAACTTCAATGAAAAACTGTTTTTT. Its protein is CASSENFNEKLFF.

This chain links TRBV3-1 (or the pseudogene TRBV3-2) with TRBJ2-5; 11 bases fit TRBD2. Germline CDR1 reads LGHDT; CDR2 reads YNNKEL (reference sequence). The length of the CDR3 is 15 residues. V lost 4 bases and J lost 2; bases outside the gene matches: 3. The CDR3 loop reads CASSLTSGEQETQYF. In nucleotides, the CDR3 is TGTGCCAGCAGCCTGACTAGCGGGGAGCAAGAGACCCAGTACTTC.

The J gene is TRBJ2-5, the V gene TRBV2, with D uncertain. The CDR3 loop spans 12 amino acids. Trimming cost V 8 bases and J 2 bases, with 9 bases left between them. Germline loops: CDR1 SNHLY, CDR2 FYNNEI. CDR3: CASGWPQETQYF. The CDR3 DNA sequence: TGTGCCAGCGGTTGGCCACAAGAGACCCAGTACTTC. Based on the CDR3 plus reference TRBV2 and TRBJ2-5, the full variable domain is EPEVTQTPSHQVTQMGQEVILRCVPISNHLYFYWYRQILGQKVEFLVSFYNNEISEKSEIFDDQFSVERPDGSNFTLKIRSTKLEDSAMYFCASGWPQETQYFGPGTRLLVL.

This clone has more than one count but fewer than ten. The chain uses TRBV27 and TRBJ2-3; tentative D call: TRBD1 (5 bases). CDR1 MNHEY and CDR2 SMNVEV come from the germline V gene (reference sequence). The V end lost 3 bases, the J end lost 6 bases, and 16 bases lay between the germline ends. CDR3 length equals 15 residues. Written as DNA, the CDR3 is TGTGCCAGCAGTTTCGAGGCTGGGGCCTGGGATACGCAGTATTTT. As protein: CASSFEAGAWDTQYF.

The V gene is TRBV7-2, the J gene TRBJ2-1, with TRBD1 as a possible D gene (5 bases). With 4 bases removed from V and 11 bases from J, the gap between germline ends came to 15 bases. CDR3 length: 13 amino acids. Germline loops: CDR1 SGHTA, CDR2 FQGNSA. The CDR3 here is CASSSRVGPQQFF. CDR3 nucleotide sequence: TGTGCCAGCAGCTCCCGGGTGGGGCCACAGCAGTTCTTC.

The V gene is TRBV6-5, the J gene TRBJ2-7; no clear D. V lost 6 bases and J lost 7, with 10 bases in between. The germline V gene encodes CDR1 MNHEY and CDR2 SVGAGI. The CDR3 totals 11 residues. DNA for the CDR3: TGTGCCAGCAGCACTCCCCGAGAGCAGTACTTC. It is translated as CASSTPREQYF.

In its sample, this clone was seen once. The chain uses TRBV29-1 and TRBJ2-3; D gene unclear. The CDR3 runs 12 residues. Trimming removed 4 bases at V and 2 bases at J, with 7 bases between. CDR1 SQVTM and CDR2 ANQGSEA come from the germline V gene. This CDR3 is CSVVVVTDTQYF. CDR3 sequence (DNA): TGCAGCGTTGTTGTCGTCACAGATACGCAGTATTTT.

V usage is TRBV19 and J usage is TRBJ2-4, with 8 bases aligning to TRBD2. This CDR3 comprises 14 residues. Germline values: CDR1 LNHDA, CDR2 SQIVND (reference sequence). The ends lost 6 bases at V and 5 bases at J; junction bases unmatched: 6. This CDR3 is CASSATSGENIQYF. For the CDR3, the DNA is TGTGCCAGTAGCGCCACTAGCGGAGAAAACATTCAGTACTTC. Full variable domain (remainder filled in from reference TRBV19 and TRBJ2-4): DGGITQSPKYLFRKEGQNVTLSCEQNLNHDAMYWYRQDPGQGLRLIYYSQIVNDFQKGDIAEGYSVSREKKESFPLTVTSAQKNPTAFYLCASSATSGENIQYFGAGTRLSVL.

The chain combines TRBV11-2 with TRBJ2-7; D perhaps matches TRBD2 (6 bases). V was shortened by 5 bases and J by 7 bases, with 9 bases between the two germline ends. CDR3 length: 11 residues. CDR1 and CDR2 (germline): SGHAT, FQNNGV. The CDR3 here is CASSRGGEQYF. For the CDR3, the DNA is TGTGCCAGCAGCAGGGGAGGAGAGCAGTACTTC.

The J gene is TRBJ2-3, the V gene TRBV5-1, with 14 bases aligning to TRBD2. Germline-derived CDR1 and CDR2 are SGHRS and YFSETQ. The V gene end was trimmed by 0 bases and the J gene end by 5 bases; junction bases not matched to a gene: 2. The CDR3 has 16 residues. This chain's CDR3 is CASSLEGLAGEDTQYF. CDR3 nucleotide sequence: TGCGCCAGCAGCTTGGAGGGACTAGCGGGGGAAGATACGCAGTATTTT. The variable domain in full, completed from reference TRBV5-1 and TRBJ2-3, reads KAGVTQTPRYLIKTRGQQVTLSCSPISGHRSVSWYQQTPGQGLQFLFEYFSETQRNKGNFPGRFSGRQFSNSRSEMNVSTLELGDSALYLCASSLEGLAGEDTQYFGPGTRLTVL.